These 6 T cell receptor beta chains were all obtained from the same sample, sequenced in a study of blood T cell repertoires in COVID-19. The method was immunoSEQ multiplex PCR; TCRdb's version includes in-frame clones alone and lacks a portion of them. The profile shows about 270,000 clones, 88% of them singletons. The sequenced material came from PBMCs or T cells enriched from blood (not recorded which). These receptor sequences come from a woman aged 45 to 65 who had recovered from COVID-19.

V usage is TRBV6-4 and J usage is TRBJ2-3; 9 bases are shared with TRBD2. The CDR3 length is 14 residues. Germline trimming cut 6 bases from V and 6 bases from J; bases unmatched to any gene: 7. The germline CDR1 and CDR2 sequences are MRHNA and SNTAGT. The CDR3 region has the DNA TGTGCCAGCAGGCTTAGCGGGAGCAGCGATACGCAGTATTTT. This codes for CASRLSGSSDTQYF.

J is TRBJ1-1 and V is TRBV4-1; 7 bases match TRBD1. With 0 bases clipped from V and 5 bases from J, the junction kept 6 bases outside the gene matches. The germline V gene encodes CDR1 MGHRA and CDR2 YSYEKL. This CDR3 has 15 residues. The CDR3 loop is CASSQEGQWGTEAFF. The CDR3 nucleotides are TGCGCCAGCAGCCAAGAGGGACAGTGGGGGACTGAAGCTTTCTTT.

V and J are TRBV4-1 and TRBJ2-7; 12 bases are shared with TRBD2. The CDR3 consists of 16 residues. The trim removed 2 bases at V and 4 bases at J, leaving 6 bases unmatched. Germline V gene data show CDR1 as MGHRA and CDR2 as YSYEKL. The CDR3 DNA reads TGCGCCAGCAGCCAATATAGTCTAGCGGGAGGGTACGAGCAGTACTTC. It is translated as CASSQYSLAGGYEQYF.

V gene TRBV6-2 or TRBV6-3 combines with J gene TRBJ2-1; TRBD2 matches 10 bases. The CDR3 is made up of 14 amino acids. J gave up 8 bases and V 6 bases, and 7 bases lay outside the gene matches. Germline CDR1 reads MNHEY; CDR2 reads SVGEGT. The DNA of the CDR3 is TGTGCCAGCAGCAAGGCTAGCGGGAGCTATGAGCAGTTCTTC. Translation gives CASSKASGSYEQFF.

The gene calls are TRBV9 and TRBJ2-1; D perhaps matches TRBD1 (6 bases). This CDR3 has 14 residues. Deletions cut 0 bases from V and 5 bases from J, with 9 bases between. The V gene's germline CDR1 is SGDLS and CDR2 YYNGEE. CDR3 DNA sequence: TGTGCCAGCAGCGTAGGTTGGACAGACAATGAGCAGTTCTTC. Its protein product is CASSVGWTDNEQFF.

V and J are TRBV20-1 and TRBJ2-7; 10 bases map to TRBD1. Germline CDR1 is DFQATT and CDR2 is SNEGSKA (reference sequence). This CDR3 has 14 amino acids. Trimming removed 3 bases from V and 5 bases from J; junction bases left unmatched: 7. This CDR3 is CSASYPGQGNEQYF. CDR3 DNA: TGCAGTGCTAGTTACCCGGGACAGGGGAACGAGCAGTACTTC.